This is a list of T cell receptor beta chains from one sample in a study of T-cell reconstitution after alpha-beta-depleted transplantation in children. TCRdb ran MiXCR on the PCR reads and lists one entry per CDR3 protein. The sample yields roughly 500,000 distinct CDR3 sequences, 32% seen once. The starting material was PBMCs from the stem cell graft donor, obtained from the stem cell graft. These receptors all stem from a human donor who donated a stem cell graft to a child with aplastic anemia. Each CDR3 is given with its conserved first and last residue. D genes are given only for firm matches. The listing skips clone size in some rows; elsewhere it reads once, few, many or a size class.

d_call	v_call	clone_size	j_call	cdr3_nt	cdr3_aa
.	TRBV5-5	once	TRBJ2-2	TGTGCCAGCAGCTTGGAAGGTGAACCGAACACCGGGGAGCTGTTTTTT	CASSLEGEPNTGELFF
.	TRBV16	few	TRBJ2-5	TGTGCCAGCAGCAACGGACAAGTCCAAGAGACCCAGTACTTC	CASSNGQVQETQYF
TRBD1	TRBV12-3/TRBV12-4	few	TRBJ1-5	TGTGCCAGCAGTTTTCAGACAGGGGGAAATCAGCCCCAGCATTTT	CASSFQTGGNQPQHF
TRBD1	TRBV20-1	few	TRBJ1-2	TGCAGTGCTAGAGGTACCACAGGGGCCTATGGCTACACCTTC	CSARGTTGAYGYTF
TRBD1	TRBV7-3	.	TRBJ1-5	TGTGCCAGCAGACCTGACAGGGCTAGCAATCAGCCCCAGCATTTT	CASRPDRASNQPQHF
TRBD2	TRBV9	few	TRBJ2-7	TGTGCCAGCAGCGGGGGACTAGCGGGGTACGAGCAGTACTTC	CASSGGLAGYEQYF
.	TRBV20-1	.	TRBJ1-5	TGCAGTGCTACCGGGATCCCGAATCAGCCCCAGCATTTT	CSATGIPNQPQHF
.	TRBV18	.	TRBJ1-1	TGTGCCAGCTCACCAGTCATAGAGGTGCACACTGAAGCTTTCTTT	CASSPVIEVHTEAFF
.	TRBV12-3/TRBV12-4	.	TRBJ1-2	TGTGCCAGCAGTTTAGAGGCCAAGTCCGGCTACACCTTC	CASSLEAKSGYTF
.	TRBV7-9	.	TRBJ1-3	TGTGCCAGCAGCAGCCTCTGGGGACCCTCTGGAAACACCATATATTTT	CASSSLWGPSGNTIYF
TRBD1	TRBV12-3/TRBV12-4	.	TRBJ1-2	TGTGCCAGCTACATTTTCGACAGGGGGTACACCTTC	CASYIFDRGYTF
TRBD1	TRBV20-1	.	TRBJ2-7	TGCAGTGCTAGTCCTGGGACAGGGGTTCAAGAGCAGTACTTC	CSASPGTGVQEQYF
TRBD2	TRBV6-5	.	TRBJ2-5	TGTGCCAGCAGTTACGAGGCGGGAGCAGTGGAGACCCAGTACTTC	CASSYEAGAVETQYF
TRBD2	TRBV19	.	TRBJ2-1	TGTGCCAGTACCCCGACTAGCGGGATAGATGAGCAGTTCTTC	CASTPTSGIDEQFF
.	TRBV28	.	TRBJ2-7	TGTGCCAGCAGTTTATGGACCTACGAGCAGTACTTC	CASSLWTYEQYF
TRBD1	TRBV18	many	TRBJ1-6	TGTGCCAGCTCACCTACAGGGGGAGTTGAACCCCTCCACTTT	CASSPTGGVEPLHF
.	TRBV20-1	few	TRBJ2-7	TGCAGTGCTAAGGGGTACAGGGAAGAAAGCGAGCAGTACTTC	CSAKGYREESEQYF
TRBD2	TRBV29-1	few	TRBJ2-5	TGCAGCGTTTTGGCGGGAGGGTTCGGAAAGACCCAGTACTTC	CSVLAGGFGKTQYF
TRBD2	TRBV29-1	few	TRBJ2-1	TGCAGCGTTGAACTGCGGGGGGGACCCTACAATGAGCAGTTCTTC	CSVELRGGPYNEQFF
.	TRBV20-1	.	TRBJ2-3	TGCAGTGCTAGCGACTTAACAGATACGCAGTATTTT	CSASDLTDTQYF
.	TRBV29-1	few	TRBJ2-1	TGCAGCGCCCCAGGGCCCAATGAGCAGTTCTTC	CSAPGPNEQFF
TRBD2	TRBV25-1	.	TRBJ2-4	TGTGCCAGCAGTGAGACTAGCGGGAGAGGGGAAGCCAAAAACATTCAGTACTTC	CASSETSGRGEAKNIQYF
.	TRBV20-1	few	TRBJ2-4	TGCAGTGCTAGAGATTATACTGGGCTTAAATCGAGGGACATTCAGTACTTC	CSARDYTGLKSRDIQYF
.	TRBV11-2	few	TRBJ2-7	TGTGCCAGCAGCCGGACAGATTTCTACGAGCAGTACTTC	CASSRTDFYEQYF
.	TRBV6-2/TRBV6-3	many	TRBJ1-1	TGTGCCAGCAGTTACGCAGGGCGGACTGAAGCTTTCTTT	CASSYAGRTEAFF
.	TRBV10-3	.	TRBJ1-2	TGTGCCATCAGTGAGGTGGTTTCAGAGGGTGGCTACACCTTC	CAISEVVSEGGYTF
.	TRBV30	once	TRBJ2-2	TGTGCCTGGAGTCCAATGGCGGGGCTTGCCGGGGAGCTGTTTTTT	CAWSPMAGLAGELFF
.	TRBV27	.	TRBJ2-7	TGTGCCAGCAGCTCTAAACACGGTCCCTACGAGCAGTACTTC	CASSSKHGPYEQYF
TRBD2	TRBV20-1	few	TRBJ2-7	TGCAGCGGGGAGCTAGCGGGAGTTTCCGAGCAGTACTTC	CSGELAGVSEQYF
.	TRBV20-1	.	TRBJ2-3	TGCAGTGCTAGTCACCGAAGAGGGAATGAGAAAGATACGCAGTATTTT	CSASHRRGNEKDTQYF
.	TRBV5-4	once	TRBJ2-1	TGTGCCAGCACTAATCTCGCCGGAGGGGCAGATGAGCAGTTCTTC	CASTNLAGGADEQFF
.	TRBV5-1	.	TRBJ1-2	TGCGCCAGCAGCTTGTCTCGGGGGACGGACTATGGCTACACCTTC	CASSLSRGTDYGYTF
TRBD2	TRBV5-1	.	TRBJ2-1	TGCGCCAGCAGCAGACGGACTAGCGGGGGGTACAATGAGCAGTTCTTC	CASSRRTSGGYNEQFF
.	TRBV6-5	few	TRBJ1-6	TGTGCCAGCAGTTACTCGGCGGGCTATAATTCACCCCTCCACTTT	CASSYSAGYNSPLHF
TRBD1	TRBV5-1	.	TRBJ2-3	TGCGCCAGCAAGTTCGCGGACAGGGGATATCCAGATACGCAGTATTTT	CASKFADRGYPDTQYF
TRBD2	TRBV20-1	many	TRBJ2-1	TGCAGTGCTCCGGGGGCGGGAGGGCCTGATGAGCAGTTCTTC	CSAPGAGGPDEQFF
.	TRBV10-1	.	TRBJ2-3	TGCGCCAGCAGTATGGACGGCACAGATACGCAGTATTTT	CASSMDGTDTQYF
.	TRBV14	.	TRBJ2-2	TGTGCCAGCAGCCCTGGGAGGGACAGCGTCACCGGGGAGCTGTTTTTT	CASSPGRDSVTGELFF
.	TRBV20-1	few	TRBJ2-7	TGCAGTGCTAGCCCTACCGGACAGTCCTACGAGCAGTACTTC	CSASPTGQSYEQYF
.	TRBV7-2	.	TRBJ2-5	TGTGCCAGCAGCACGGGACGTCGGGAGACCCAGTACTTC	CASSTGRRETQYF
TRBD1	TRBV29-1	few	TRBJ2-1	TGCAGCGTTTCGGACAGGGTCAGAAATGAGCAGTTCTTC	CSVSDRVRNEQFF
.	TRBV12-3/TRBV12-4	.	TRBJ2-7	TGTGCCAGCAGTTTCTCTTCAGGGACCCCGGCCTACGAGCAGTACTTC	CASSFSSGTPAYEQYF
TRBD2	TRBV5-1	.	TRBJ2-2	TGCGCCAGCAGCTGGAGGGGACTAGCGGGAGTCTCCACCGGGGAGCTGTTTTTT	CASSWRGLAGVSTGELFF
.	TRBV20-1	.	TRBJ2-1	TGCAGTGCTAGGTTCGAACGAACCTCTTATGCCTACAATGAGCAGTTCTTC	CSARFERTSYAYNEQFF
TRBD1	TRBV7-2	.	TRBJ2-4	TGTGCCAGCAGCTTAGGACAGGGCTTAGCCAAAAACATTCAGTACTTC	CASSLGQGLAKNIQYF
.	TRBV9	.	TRBJ2-2	TGTGCCAGCAGCGTAATCAGTCGCCCGGTGCCCGGGGAGCTGTTTTTT	CASSVISRPVPGELFF
.	TRBV5-1	.	TRBJ2-6	TGCGCCAGCAGTCGTCCCGATTCTGGGGCCAACGTCCTGACTTTC	CASSRPDSGANVLTF
TRBD2	TRBV5-1	few	TRBJ2-1	TGCGCCAGCAGCCGGATAGCGGGAGGGGGCGATGAGCAGTTCTTC	CASSRIAGGGDEQFF
TRBD1	TRBV4-1	.	TRBJ2-1	TGCGCCAGCAGCCAACCTGGACAGGTAGCTCTCAATGAGCAGTTCTTC	CASSQPGQVALNEQFF
.	TRBV7-6	few	TRBJ1-6	TGTGCCAGCAGCTTTTCCGGGAATAATTCACCCCTCCACTTT	CASSFSGNNSPLHF
.	TRBV24-1	.	TRBJ1-5	TGTGCCACCAGAAGAGACTCCAATCAGCCCCAGCATTTT	CATRRDSNQPQHF
TRBD2	TRBV20-1	few	TRBJ2-3	TGCAGTGCTAGAGAGCGGGACTACCGCATAACAGATACGCAGTATTTT	CSARERDYRITDTQYF
.	TRBV3-1	once	TRBJ1-2	TGTGCCAGCAGCCACCCGATAGCCAACTATGGCTACACCTTC	CASSHPIANYGYTF
TRBD1	TRBV28	.	TRBJ1-5	TGTGCCAGCAGATCCCCGGGACAGTCCCTACAGCCCCAGCATTTT	CASRSPGQSLQPQHF
TRBD2	TRBV10-3	.	TRBJ2-1	TGTGCCATCAGTGGGACTAGCGGGAGGGATCTGGGAAATGAGCAGTTCTTC	CAISGTSGRDLGNEQFF
.	TRBV7-2	.	TRBJ2-3	TGTGCCAGCAGCTTAGGGGACACCTATAGCACAGATACGCAGTATTTT	CASSLGDTYSTDTQYF
TRBD1	TRBV2	.	TRBJ1-2	TGTGCCAGGCCGGGACAGGGGGGCTATGGCTACACCTTC	CARPGQGGYGYTF
.	TRBV30	.	TRBJ1-4	TGTGCCTGGAGGGGGGCCATGTGGGAAAAACTGTTTTTT	CAWRGAMWEKLFF